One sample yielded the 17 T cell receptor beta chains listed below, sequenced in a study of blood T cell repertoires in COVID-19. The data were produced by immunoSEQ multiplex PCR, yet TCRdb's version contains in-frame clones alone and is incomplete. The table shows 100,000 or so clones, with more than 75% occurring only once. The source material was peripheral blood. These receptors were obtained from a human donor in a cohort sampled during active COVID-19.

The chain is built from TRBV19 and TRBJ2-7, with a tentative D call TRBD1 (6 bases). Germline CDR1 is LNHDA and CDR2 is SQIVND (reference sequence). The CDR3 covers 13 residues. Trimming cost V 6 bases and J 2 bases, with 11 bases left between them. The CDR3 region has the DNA TGTGCCAGTAGCATACAGGGAACCTACGAGCAGTACTTC. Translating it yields CASSIQGTYEQYF.

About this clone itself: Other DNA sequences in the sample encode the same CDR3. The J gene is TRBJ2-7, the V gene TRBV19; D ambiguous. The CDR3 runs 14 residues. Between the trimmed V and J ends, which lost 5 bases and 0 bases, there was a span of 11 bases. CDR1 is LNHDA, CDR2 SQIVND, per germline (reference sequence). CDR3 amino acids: CASSRQESSYEQYF. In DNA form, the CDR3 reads TGTGCCAGTAGTCGGCAGGAATCCTCCTACGAGCAGTACTTC.

The CDR3 DNA follows: TGTGCCAGCAGCTCGACAGGGGCGATCAATGAGCAGTTCTTC. This gives the protein CASSSTGAINEQFF. The V and J genes are TRBV7-9 and TRBJ2-1; 8 bases match TRBD1. The length of the CDR3 is 14 residues. From germline, CDR1 is SEHNR and CDR2 FQNEAQ (reference sequence). V was clipped by 4 bases and J by 6 bases; unmatched bases: 5.

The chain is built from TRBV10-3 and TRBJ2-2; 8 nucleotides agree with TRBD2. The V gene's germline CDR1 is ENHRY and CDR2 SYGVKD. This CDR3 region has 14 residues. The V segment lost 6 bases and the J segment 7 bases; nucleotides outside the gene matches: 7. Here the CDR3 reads CAIRESGSGGELFF. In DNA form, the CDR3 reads TGTGCCATCAGAGAGAGCGGGAGCGGCGGGGAGCTGTTTTTT.

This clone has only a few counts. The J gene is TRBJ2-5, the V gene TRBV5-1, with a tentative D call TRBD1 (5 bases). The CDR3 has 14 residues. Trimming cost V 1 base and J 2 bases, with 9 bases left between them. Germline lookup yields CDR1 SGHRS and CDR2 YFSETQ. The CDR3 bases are TGCGCCAGCAGCTTGCTAGGGGTTCAAGAGACCCAGTACTTC. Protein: CASSLLGVQETQYF.

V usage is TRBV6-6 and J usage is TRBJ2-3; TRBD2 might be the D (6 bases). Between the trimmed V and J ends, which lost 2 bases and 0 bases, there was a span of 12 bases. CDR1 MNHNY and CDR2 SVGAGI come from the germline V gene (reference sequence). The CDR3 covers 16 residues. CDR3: CASSYLTSYSTDTQYF. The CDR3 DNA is TGTGCCAGCAGTTACCTGACTAGTTATAGCACAGATACGCAGTATTTT.

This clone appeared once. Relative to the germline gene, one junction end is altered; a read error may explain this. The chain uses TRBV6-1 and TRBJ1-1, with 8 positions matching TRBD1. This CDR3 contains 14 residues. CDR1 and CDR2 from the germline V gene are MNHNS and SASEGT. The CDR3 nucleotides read TGTGCCAGCAGTGACCGGACAGGGAACCCTGAAGCTTTCTTT. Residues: CASSDRTGNPEAFF.

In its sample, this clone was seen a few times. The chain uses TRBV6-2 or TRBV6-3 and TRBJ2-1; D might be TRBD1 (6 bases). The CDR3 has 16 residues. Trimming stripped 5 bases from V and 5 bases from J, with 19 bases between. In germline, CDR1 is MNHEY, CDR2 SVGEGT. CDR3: CASSPLRQAGNNEQFF. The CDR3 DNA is TGTGCCAGCAGTCCCTTGCGACAGGCCGGAAACAATGAGCAGTTCTTC.

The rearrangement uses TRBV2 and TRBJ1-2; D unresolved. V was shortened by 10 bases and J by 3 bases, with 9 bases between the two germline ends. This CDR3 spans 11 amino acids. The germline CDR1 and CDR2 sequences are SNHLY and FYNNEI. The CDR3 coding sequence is TGTGCCACCCTCGAGGACTATGGCTACACCTTC. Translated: CATLEDYGYTF.

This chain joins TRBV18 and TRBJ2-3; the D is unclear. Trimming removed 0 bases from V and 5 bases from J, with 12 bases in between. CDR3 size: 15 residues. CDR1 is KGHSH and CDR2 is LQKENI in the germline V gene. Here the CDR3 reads CASSPPFQVEDTQYF. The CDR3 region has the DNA TGTGCCAGCTCACCACCGTTCCAGGTGGAAGATACGCAGTATTTT.

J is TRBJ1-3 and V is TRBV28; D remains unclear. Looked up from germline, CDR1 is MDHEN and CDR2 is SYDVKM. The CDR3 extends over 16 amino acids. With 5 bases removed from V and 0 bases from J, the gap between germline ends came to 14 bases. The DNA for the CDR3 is TGTGCCAGCAGTCCCCTGTCAGGCAGCTCTGGAAACACCATATATTTT. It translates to CASSPLSGSSGNTIYF.

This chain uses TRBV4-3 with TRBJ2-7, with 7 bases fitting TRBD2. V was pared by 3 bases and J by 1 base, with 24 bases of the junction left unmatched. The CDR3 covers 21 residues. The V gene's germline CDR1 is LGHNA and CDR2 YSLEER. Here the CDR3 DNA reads TGCGCCAGCAGCCAGTTGTTTTCGCTGGGATCTGGCGGGAGAGATTCCTACGAGCAGTACTTC. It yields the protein CASSQLFSLGSGGRDSYEQYF.

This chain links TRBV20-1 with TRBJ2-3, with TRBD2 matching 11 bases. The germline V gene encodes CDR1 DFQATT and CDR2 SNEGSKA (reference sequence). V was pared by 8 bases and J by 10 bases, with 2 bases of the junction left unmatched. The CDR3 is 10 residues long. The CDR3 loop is CSTLAGAQYF. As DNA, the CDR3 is TGCAGTACACTAGCGGGGGCGCAGTATTTT.

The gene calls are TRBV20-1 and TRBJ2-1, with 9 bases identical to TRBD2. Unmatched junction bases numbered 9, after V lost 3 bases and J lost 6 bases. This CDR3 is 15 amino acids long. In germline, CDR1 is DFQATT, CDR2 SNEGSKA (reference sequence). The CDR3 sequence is CSASRPSGMGNEQFF. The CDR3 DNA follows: TGCAGTGCTAGTAGGCCTAGCGGGATGGGCAATGAGCAGTTCTTC.

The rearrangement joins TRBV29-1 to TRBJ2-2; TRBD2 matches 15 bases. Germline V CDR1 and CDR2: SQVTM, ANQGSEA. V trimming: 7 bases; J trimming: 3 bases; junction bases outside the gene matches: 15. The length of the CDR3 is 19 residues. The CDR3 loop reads CSGTGTGGLAGGYTGELFF. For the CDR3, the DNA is TGCAGCGGGACCGGGACAGGGGGACTAGCGGGAGGTTACACCGGGGAGCTGTTTTTT.

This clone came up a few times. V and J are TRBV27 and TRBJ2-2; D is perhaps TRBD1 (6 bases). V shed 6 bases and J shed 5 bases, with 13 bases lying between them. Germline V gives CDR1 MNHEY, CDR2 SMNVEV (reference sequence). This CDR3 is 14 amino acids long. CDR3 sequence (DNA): TGTGCCAGCAGACAGGGCTTGGGAACCGGGGAGCTGTTTTTT. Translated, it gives CASRQGLGTGELFF.

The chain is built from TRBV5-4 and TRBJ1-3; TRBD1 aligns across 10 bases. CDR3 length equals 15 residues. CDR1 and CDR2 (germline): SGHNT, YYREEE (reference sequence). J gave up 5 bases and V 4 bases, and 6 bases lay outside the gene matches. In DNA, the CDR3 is TGTGCCAGCAGCGGACAGGGGGGAGACCGAAACACCATATATTTT. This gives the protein CASSGQGGDRNTIYF.